Following are 26 T cell receptor beta chains from one sample sequenced in a study of blood T cell repertoires in COVID-19. Clones were read by immunoSEQ multiplex PCR, and TCRdb kept only the in-frame ones, dropping some. The table records about 410,000 clones, around 86% of them present only once. Sample: peripheral blood. These receptor sequences come from a woman aged 25-40 years with active or convalescent COVID-19.

This chain joins TRBV3-1 (or the pseudogene TRBV3-2) and TRBJ1-6; D possibly corresponds to TRBD1 (5 bases). The CDR3 consists of 16 residues. Trimming removed 1 base at V and 6 bases at J, with 13 bases between. Germline CDR1 LGHDT, CDR2 YNNKEL (reference sequence). The CDR3 sequence: CASSQGQGLTNSPLHF. In nucleotides, the CDR3 is TGTGCCAGCAGCCAAGGGCAGGGCCTTACTAATTCACCCCTCCACTTT.

The V and J genes are TRBV5-1 and TRBJ2-5; 12 nucleotides align to TRBD2. V shed 2 bases, J shed 5 bases, and the junction held 13 bases outside the gene matches. The CDR3 runs 18 residues. Germline CDR1 reads SGHRS; CDR2 reads YFSETQ. DNA for the CDR3: TGCGCCAGCAGCTTACTCCCTAGCGGGAGGGACCAGCAGGAGACCCAGTACTTC. Amino acid sequence: CASSLLPSGRDQQETQYF.

The chain combines TRBV12-3 or TRBV12-4 with TRBJ1-1, with a weak D call TRBD1 (5 bases). The V gene lost 5 bases and the J gene lost 4 bases, with 11 bases spanning the gap. The CDR3 length is 13 residues. The CDR3: CASSKSGGTEAFF. The CDR3 bases are TGTGCCAGCAGTAAATCGGGGGGCACTGAAGCTTTCTTT.

The chain employs TRBV3-1 (or the pseudogene TRBV3-2) and TRBJ1-6; maybe TRBD1 (5 bases). Germline V gene sequence: CDR1 LGHDT, CDR2 YNNKEL (reference sequence). V shed 4 bases and J shed 7 bases, with 20 bases lying between them. The CDR3 is 17 residues long. Here the CDR3 reads CASSPLGWQGANSPLHF. The CDR3 DNA is TGTGCCAGCAGCCCGCTGGGGTGGCAGGGTGCGAATTCACCCCTCCACTTT.

This chain connects TRBV6-5 to TRBJ2-1, with 11 positions matching TRBD2. The junction had 4 bases not matched to a gene; V was cut back by 2 bases and J by 4 bases. Germline CDR1 MNHEY, CDR2 SVGAGI. The length of the CDR3 is 16 residues. The CDR3 protein is CASSYTASGRYNEQFF. As DNA, the CDR3 is TGTGCCAGCAGTTACACGGCTAGCGGGAGGTACAATGAGCAGTTCTTC.

V and J are TRBV19 and TRBJ1-1; D is unclear. CDR3 length: 12 amino acids. CDR1 and CDR2 (germline): LNHDA, SQIVND (reference sequence). V lost 5 bases and J 7 bases, leaving 11 bases between the germline ends. The CDR3 DNA is TGTGCCAGTAGTCCTACCTGGAGTGAAGCTTTCTTT. This translates into CASSPTWSEAFF.

This rearrangement joins TRBV15 to TRBJ1-2; a weak D match, TRBD1 (6 bases). CDR3 size: 18 residues. Deletions cut 0 bases from V and 3 bases from J, with 20 bases between. Germline values: CDR1 LNHNV, CDR2 YYDKDF (reference sequence). This chain's CDR3 is CATSRDFLSTTGYYGYTF. The CDR3 bases are TGTGCCACCAGCAGAGATTTTCTGTCTACGACAGGATACTATGGCTACACCTTC.

This chain uses TRBV27 with TRBJ1-5; no clear D. CDR3 length: 13 residues. CDR1 is MNHEY, CDR2 SMNVEV, per germline (reference sequence). Trimming took 8 bases from V and 2 from J, leaving 10 bases between them. The DNA of the CDR3 is TGTGCCAGCGCACCCGGGGGCAATCAGCCCCAGCATTTT. It specifies CASAPGGNQPQHF.

This chain joins TRBV6-6 and TRBJ1-4; TRBD1 matches at 8 bases. The CDR3 consists of 16 residues. With 0 bases clipped from V and 5 bases from J, the junction kept 5 bases outside the gene matches. Germline V CDR1 and CDR2: MNHNY, SVGAGI (reference sequence). This chain's CDR3 is CASSYSTGTGNEKLFF. Written as DNA, the CDR3 is TGTGCCAGCAGTTACTCGACCGGGACAGGAAATGAAAAACTGTTTTTT.

CDR3 loop: CASSVRAGSGEKLFF. Here the CDR3 DNA reads TGTGCCAGCAGTGTACGCGCGGGCTCGGGCGAAAAACTGTTTTTT. The chain uses TRBV2 and TRBJ1-4, with D unclear. The CDR3 contains 15 residues. V was clipped by 4 bases and J by 8 bases, with 17 bases between them. The germline V gene encodes CDR1 SNHLY and CDR2 FYNNEI.

The genes are TRBV10-2 and TRBJ1-5; D is uncertain. Between the trimmed V and J ends, which lost 3 bases and 3 bases, there was a span of 21 bases. The CDR3 has 18 amino acids. Germline CDR1 and CDR2: WSHSY and SAAADI. The CDR3 here is CASSDPLHRVTPNQPQHF. The CDR3 DNA follows: TGCGCCAGCAGTGATCCCCTCCATCGGGTCACTCCCAATCAGCCCCAGCATTTT.

Only a few counts were recorded for this clone. The rearrangement links TRBV7-8 to TRBJ1-4; D is unresolved. The CDR3 contains 15 residues. Trimming shortened V by 1 base and J by 1 base, and 7 bases separated the two germline ends. Germline V gene data show CDR1 as SGHVS and CDR2 as FQNEAQ. CDR3 amino acids: CASSLGGLTNEKLFF. The CDR3 DNA sequence: TGTGCCAGCAGCTTAGGAGGGTTAACTAATGAAAAACTGTTTTTT.

V and J are TRBV30 and TRBJ1-1; D unclear. The CDR3 consists of 13 residues. CDR1 is GTSNPN, CDR2 SVGIG, per germline (reference sequence). V was pared by 3 bases and J by 1 base, with 9 bases between. For the CDR3, the DNA is TGTGCCTGGAGGGCACATCCGAACACTGAAGCTTTCTTT. Translated, it gives CAWRAHPNTEAFF.

V usage is TRBV5-6 and J usage is TRBJ2-2; TRBD2 matches 15 bases. CDR3 length equals 18 residues. CDR1 and CDR2 (germline): SGHDT, YYEEEE. With V trimmed by 4 bases and J by 4 bases, 8 bases remained unmatched. This CDR3 reads CASSRGLAGGWGTGELFF. The DNA for the CDR3 is TGTGCCAGCAGCCGGGGACTAGCGGGGGGCTGGGGCACCGGGGAGCTGTTTTTT.

The chain recombines TRBV29-1 with TRBJ1-3, with D possibly being TRBD1 (5 bases). Germline CDR1 and CDR2: SQVTM and ANQGSEA. V was clipped by 4 bases and J by 3 bases, with 10 bases between them. The CDR3 extends over 13 amino acids. The CDR3 protein is CSVGGVYGNTIYF. CDR3 DNA sequence: TGCAGCGTTGGGGGGGTTTATGGAAACACCATATATTTT.

This sequence joins TRBV7-2 and TRBJ1-1, with 7 bases aligning to TRBD1. The junction had 11 bases not matched to a gene; V was cut back by 4 bases and J by 9 bases. Per the germline V gene, CDR1 is SGHTA and CDR2 is FQGNSA. The CDR3 totals 14 residues. CDR3 nucleotides: TGTGCCAGCAGCTCTATTAGGACAGGTTCTAAAGCTTTCTTT. Translated: CASSSIRTGSKAFF.

For the CDR3, the DNA is TGTGCCAGCGCACACCGGGACAGGGAGGATCAGCCCCAGCATTTT. Translation gives CASAHRDREDQPQHF. The chain is built from TRBV27 and TRBJ1-5; TRBD1 matches 9 bases. Unmatched junction bases numbered 10, after V lost 8 bases and J lost 5 bases. Germline lookup yields CDR1 MNHEY and CDR2 SMNVEV (reference sequence). The CDR3 extends over 15 amino acids.

The rearrangement links TRBV2 to TRBJ2-1; TRBD1 aligns across 11 bases. V was pared by 1 base and J by 6 bases, with 5 bases of the junction left unmatched. Germline V gives CDR1 SNHLY, CDR2 FYNNEI. This CDR3 is built from 16 residues. The CDR3 protein is CASSEEWTGGVNEQFF. Here the CDR3 DNA reads TGTGCCAGCAGTGAAGAGTGGACAGGGGGCGTCAATGAGCAGTTCTTC.

The V call is TRBV19, the J call TRBJ1-6, with 10 bases aligning to TRBD1. The trim removed 3 bases at V and 9 bases at J, leaving 5 bases unmatched. Per germline, CDR1 LNHDA and CDR2 SQIVND (reference sequence). The CDR3 is made up of 15 amino acids. CDR3 protein: CASSIGGQGSSPLHF. The CDR3 coding sequence is TGTGCCAGTAGTATTGGGGGACAGGGGTCTTCACCCCTCCACTTT.

V usage is TRBV6-1 and J usage is TRBJ1-6, with D possibly TRBD1 on 5 matching bases. The CDR3 contains 16 residues. V was trimmed by 2 bases and J by 3 bases, leaving 11 bases between them. Germline CDR1 is MNHNS and CDR2 is SASEGT. CDR3 loop: CASSEFDQGYNSPLHF. CDR3 sequence (DNA): TGTGCCAGCAGTGAATTTGATCAGGGCTATAATTCACCCCTCCACTTT.

J is TRBJ1-2 and V is TRBV12-3 or TRBV12-4, with 8 bases aligning to TRBD1. The CDR3 spans 13 residues. After removal of 6 bases from V and 7 bases from J, the junction contained 7 bases not matched to a gene. CDR3 in DNA: TGTGCCAGCAGCCCCGGACAGGGTGGTGGCTACACCTTC. This encodes CASSPGQGGGYTF.

CDR3 sequence: CASSPDLQGAFF. The CDR3 DNA reads TGTGCCAGCTCACCAGATCTCCAGGGGGCTTTCTTT. This chain uses TRBV18 with TRBJ1-1; maybe TRBD1 (6 bases). CDR1 and CDR2 (germline): KGHSH, LQKENI. The V end lost 2 bases, the J end lost 11 bases, and 12 bases lay between the germline ends. The CDR3 covers 12 residues.

J is TRBJ2-7 and V is TRBV3-1 (or the pseudogene TRBV3-2), with TRBD2 matching over 14 bases. V lost 5 bases and J lost 7; bases outside the gene matches: 4. This CDR3 comprises 14 residues. Germline V gene lookup returns CDR1 LGHDT and CDR2 YNNKEL (reference sequence). CDR3 in amino acids: CASSRGLAGVEQYF. CDR3 DNA sequence: TGTGCCAGCAGCAGGGGACTAGCGGGGGTGGAGCAGTACTTC.

The chain joins TRBV27 to TRBJ2-7, with D possibly being TRBD2 (6 bases). This CDR3 spans 13 amino acids. The V and J ends lost 4 bases and 4 bases respectively, with 11 bases between them. In germline, CDR1 is MNHEY, CDR2 SMNVEV (reference sequence). CDR3 sequence reads: CASSSVGGYEQYF. CDR3 sequence (DNA): TGTGCCAGCAGTTCAGTGGGGGGTTACGAGCAGTACTTC.

This clone is a singleton in its sample. In DNA, the CDR3 is TGTGCCAGCCCTGACGGGAGTGGGGCAGCTACTTCTAACTATGGCTACACCTTC. It is translated as CASPDGSGAATSNYGYTF. The chain links TRBV6-4 to TRBJ1-2, with TRBD1 as a possible D gene (5 bases). The V end was cut by 8 bases, the J end by 0 bases, with 25 bases between. Per germline, CDR1 MRHNA and CDR2 SNTAGT. This CDR3 contains 18 residues.

The CDR3 sequence is CASSIVSGGANVLTF. The CDR3 bases are TGTGCCAGTAGTATAGTGAGTGGTGGGGCCAACGTCCTGACTTTC. V gene TRBV19 combines with J gene TRBJ2-6; D not certain. The CDR3 length is 15 residues. Germline lookup yields CDR1 LNHDA and CDR2 SQIVND (reference sequence). The V and J ends lost 1 base and 3 bases respectively, with 7 bases between them.